This section outlines one T cell receptor (beta chain) sequence together with its context. This clonotype showed up many times. There is no known antigen for this receptor. Qualities for individual bases were not recorded, and no much larger clone is one base off. The protocol used for the library was PCR. TCRdb lists the instrument as Illumina HiSeq 2500. Molecular barcoding was employed in the preparation of TCR libraries, with unique molecular identifiers being used to normalize TCRbeta repertoire quantification. TCRdb took the public reads, trimmed them with fastp at Q25, ran MiXCR for clone calling and kept in-frame beta chains. Each CDR3 protein appears once, grouped with its most common genes and DNA. In all, the sample holds about 98,000 distinct CDR3 sequences, and 6% to 9% of those were seen once. The top ten clonotypes cover about 17% of the sample. V sheds 3 bases and J sheds 5 bases, leaving 22 bases between their ends. The cysteine opens and the phenylalanine closes a CDR3 of 17 amino acids. Just the 51-base CDR3 DNA is kept, in frame starting at base 1. CDR1 and CDR2, looked up from the germline V gene, are MDHEN and SYDVKM.

In the paper's terms, the treatment or condition label means: allogeneic hematopoietic cell transplantation with graft depleted of TCRalphabeta T cells and CD19 B cells. The transplant recipients were children given TCRalphabeta/CD19-depleted allogeneic hematopoietic cell grafts. This entry is derived from a study of T-cell reconstitution after alpha-beta-depleted transplantation in children (dated by TCRdb to 2016 to 2018). As for the study more broadly: T-cell immune reconstitution after TCRalphabeta/CD19-depleted allogeneic hematopoietic cell transplantation in children was quantitatively tracked in the study by means of TCR repertoire profiling. Overall study outcomes, separate from this receptor: The apparently early alphabetaT-cell count recovery about two months after transplant was reportedly dependent on only several hundred rapidly expanded clones derived from non-depleted graft cells. Over the following months the frequencies of hyperexpanded clones went down, and after one year T-cell counts and TCRbeta diversity were mostly credited to newly produced T cells. In some patients, high TCRbeta diversity at day 60 was attributed to recipient T cells and intrathymic progenitors that had survived conditioning.

The chain employs TRBV28 and TRBJ2-5, with the D segment identity uncertain. This clonotype was obtained from a boy younger than 10 with acute lymphoblastic leukemia, due to receive a stem cell transplant. The source material was PBMCs, sampled before TCRalphabeta/CD19-depleted stem cell transplant. The CDR3 region reads CASSFSPLKRSRETQYF. The DNA sequence is as follows: TGTGCCAGCAGTTTCTCCCCCCTCAAGAGGAGTCGGGAGACCCAGTACTTC.